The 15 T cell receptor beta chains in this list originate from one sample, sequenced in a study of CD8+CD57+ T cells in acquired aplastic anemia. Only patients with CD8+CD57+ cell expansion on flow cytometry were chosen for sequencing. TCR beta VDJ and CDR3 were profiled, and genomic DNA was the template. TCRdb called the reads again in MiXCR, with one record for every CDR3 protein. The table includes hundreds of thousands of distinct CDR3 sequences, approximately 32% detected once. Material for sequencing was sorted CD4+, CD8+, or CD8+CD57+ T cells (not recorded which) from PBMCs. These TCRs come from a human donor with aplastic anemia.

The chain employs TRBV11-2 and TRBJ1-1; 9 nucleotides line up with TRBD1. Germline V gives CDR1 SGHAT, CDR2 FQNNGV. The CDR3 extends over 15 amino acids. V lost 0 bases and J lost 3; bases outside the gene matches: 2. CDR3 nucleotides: TGTGCCAGCAGCTTAGAGGGACAGGGCTACACTGAAGCTTTCTTT. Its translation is CASSLEGQGYTEAFF.

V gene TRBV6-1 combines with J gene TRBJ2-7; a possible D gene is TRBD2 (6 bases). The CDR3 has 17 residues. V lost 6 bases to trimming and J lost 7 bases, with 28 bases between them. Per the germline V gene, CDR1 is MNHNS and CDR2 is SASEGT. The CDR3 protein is CASSDIGGGPKGREQYF. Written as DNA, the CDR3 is TGTGCCAGCAGCGATATCGGGGGAGGTCCAAAGGGCCGGGAGCAGTACTTC.

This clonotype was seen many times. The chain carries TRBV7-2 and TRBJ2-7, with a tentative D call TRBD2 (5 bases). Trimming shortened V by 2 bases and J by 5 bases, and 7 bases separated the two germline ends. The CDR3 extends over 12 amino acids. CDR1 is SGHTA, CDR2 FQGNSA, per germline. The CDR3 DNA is TGTGCCAGCAGCTTAAGGACTCACGAGCAGTACTTC. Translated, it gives CASSLRTHEQYF.

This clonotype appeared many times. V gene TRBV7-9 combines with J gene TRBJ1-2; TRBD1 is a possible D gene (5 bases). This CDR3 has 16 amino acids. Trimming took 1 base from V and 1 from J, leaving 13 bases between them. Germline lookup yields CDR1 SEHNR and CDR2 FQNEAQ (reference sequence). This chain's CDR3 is CASSLGLPGGNYGYTF. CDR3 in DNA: TGTGCCAGCAGCTTAGGACTCCCGGGGGGTAACTATGGCTACACCTTC.

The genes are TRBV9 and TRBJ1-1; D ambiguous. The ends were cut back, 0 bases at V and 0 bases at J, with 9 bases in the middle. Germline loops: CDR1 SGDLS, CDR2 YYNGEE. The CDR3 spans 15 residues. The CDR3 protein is CASSVAQRMNTEAFF. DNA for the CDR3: TGTGCCAGCAGCGTAGCCCAAAGAATGAACACTGAAGCTTTCTTT.

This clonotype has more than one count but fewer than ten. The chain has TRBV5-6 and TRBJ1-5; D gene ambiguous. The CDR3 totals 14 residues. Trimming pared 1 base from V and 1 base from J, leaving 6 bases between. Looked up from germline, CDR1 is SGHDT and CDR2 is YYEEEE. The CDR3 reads CASSLTESNQPQHF. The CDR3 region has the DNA TGTGCCAGCAGCTTGACAGAAAGCAATCAGCCCCAGCATTTT.

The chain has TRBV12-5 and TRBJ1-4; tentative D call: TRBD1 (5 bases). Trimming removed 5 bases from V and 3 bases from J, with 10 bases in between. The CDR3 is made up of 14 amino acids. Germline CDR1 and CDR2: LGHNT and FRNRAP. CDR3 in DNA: TGTGCTAGTGGTAACGGGGGTCCTAATGAAAAACTGTTTTTT. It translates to CASGNGGPNEKLFF.

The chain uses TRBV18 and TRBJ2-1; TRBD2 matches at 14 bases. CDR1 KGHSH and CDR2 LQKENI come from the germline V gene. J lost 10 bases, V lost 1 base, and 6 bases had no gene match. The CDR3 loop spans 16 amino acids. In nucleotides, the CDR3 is TGTGCCAGCTCACCACTAGGGACTAGCGGGAGTAGAGAGCAGTTCTTC. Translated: CASSPLGTSGSREQFF.

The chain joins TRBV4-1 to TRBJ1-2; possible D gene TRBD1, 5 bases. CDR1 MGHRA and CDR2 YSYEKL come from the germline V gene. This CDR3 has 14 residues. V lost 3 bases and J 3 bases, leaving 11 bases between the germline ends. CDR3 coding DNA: TGCGCCAGCAGCCACCCCGGGACCGACTATGGCTACACCTTC. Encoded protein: CASSHPGTDYGYTF.

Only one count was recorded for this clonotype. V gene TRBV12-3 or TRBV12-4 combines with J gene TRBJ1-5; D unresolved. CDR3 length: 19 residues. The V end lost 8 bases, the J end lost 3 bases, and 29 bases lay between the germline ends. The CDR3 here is CASPKVSFRYGFVNQPQHF. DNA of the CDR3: TGTGCCAGCCCAAAGGTGAGTTTTCGATATGGTTTTGTCAATCAGCCCCAGCATTTT.

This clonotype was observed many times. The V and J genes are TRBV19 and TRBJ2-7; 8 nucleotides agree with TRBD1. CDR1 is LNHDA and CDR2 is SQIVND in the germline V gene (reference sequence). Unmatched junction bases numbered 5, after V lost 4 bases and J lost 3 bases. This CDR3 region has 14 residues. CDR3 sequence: CASSRGTGIYEQYF. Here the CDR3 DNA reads TGTGCCAGTAGTAGAGGGACAGGAATCTACGAGCAGTACTTC.

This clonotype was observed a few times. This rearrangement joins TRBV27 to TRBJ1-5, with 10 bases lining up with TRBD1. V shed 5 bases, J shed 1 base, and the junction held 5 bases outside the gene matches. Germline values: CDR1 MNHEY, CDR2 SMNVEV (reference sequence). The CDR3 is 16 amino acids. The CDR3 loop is CASSPLTGGSNQPQHF. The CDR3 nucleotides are TGTGCCAGCAGTCCCTTGACAGGGGGCAGCAATCAGCCCCAGCATTTT.

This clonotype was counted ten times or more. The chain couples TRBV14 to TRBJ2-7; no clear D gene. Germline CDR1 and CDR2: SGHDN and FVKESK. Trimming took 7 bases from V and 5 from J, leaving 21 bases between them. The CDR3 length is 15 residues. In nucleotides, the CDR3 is TGTGCCAGCAACCTTGCTTCGGCAGGCGGTAACGAGCAGTACTTC. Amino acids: CASNLASAGGNEQYF.

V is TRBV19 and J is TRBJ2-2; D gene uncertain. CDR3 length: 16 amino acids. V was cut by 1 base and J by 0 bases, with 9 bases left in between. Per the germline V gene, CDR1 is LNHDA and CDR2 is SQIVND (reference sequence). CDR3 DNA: TGTGCCAGTAGTATAGCACCCGATTCGAACACCGGGGAGCTGTTTTTT. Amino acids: CASSIAPDSNTGELFF.

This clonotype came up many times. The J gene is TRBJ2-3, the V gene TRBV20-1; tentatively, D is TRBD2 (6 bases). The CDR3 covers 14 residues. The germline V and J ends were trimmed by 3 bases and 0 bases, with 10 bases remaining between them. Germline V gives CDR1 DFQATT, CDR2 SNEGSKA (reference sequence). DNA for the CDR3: TGCAGTGCTAGCGGGGGTGTGAGCACAGATACGCAGTATTTT. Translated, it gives CSASGGVSTDTQYF.